This T cell receptor (beta chain) was recovered during a study of human T cells and chemical hapten exposure. Overall study results and limits: A positive correlation with patch test score was shown by PT1 expanded TCR counts.

Under the authors' procedure: Sampled TCR counts reached a median of approximately 93,000 per sample, with values ranging from 23,224 to 690,600. TCRdb passed the RACE reads through MiXCR, listing each CDR3 protein once. TCRdb's processing, not the study's, gives the V and J calls here. The sample holds tens of thousands of distinct CDR3 sequences, roughly 10% seen once. The sample holds a few counts of this clonotype. Its antigen is not known. Time point reported: patch test 1, 2 weeks after DPC sensitization. Documented treatment: therapeutic diphenylcyclopropenone sensitization with weekly scalp DPC. Sample donors consisted of patients with alopecia, aged 18 to 70 years, who were suitable for DPC. This TCR was sampled from a woman aged 45 to 65 with alopecia areata. Some clones in this sample may be carry-over from other donors' samples. The sample was whole blood, taken in connection with sensitization to the hapten diphenylcyclopropenone (DPC).

The chain's CDR3 is CASSVEISQDTQYF. Written as DNA, the CDR3 is TGTGCCAGCAGCGTCGAAATCTCTCAGGATACGCAGTATTTT. The chain combines TRBV5-4 with TRBJ2-3; D gene unclear. This CDR3 is 14 amino acids long. Germline values: CDR1 SGHNT, CDR2 YYREEE (reference sequence). Deletions cut 4 bases from V and 6 bases from J, with 15 bases between.